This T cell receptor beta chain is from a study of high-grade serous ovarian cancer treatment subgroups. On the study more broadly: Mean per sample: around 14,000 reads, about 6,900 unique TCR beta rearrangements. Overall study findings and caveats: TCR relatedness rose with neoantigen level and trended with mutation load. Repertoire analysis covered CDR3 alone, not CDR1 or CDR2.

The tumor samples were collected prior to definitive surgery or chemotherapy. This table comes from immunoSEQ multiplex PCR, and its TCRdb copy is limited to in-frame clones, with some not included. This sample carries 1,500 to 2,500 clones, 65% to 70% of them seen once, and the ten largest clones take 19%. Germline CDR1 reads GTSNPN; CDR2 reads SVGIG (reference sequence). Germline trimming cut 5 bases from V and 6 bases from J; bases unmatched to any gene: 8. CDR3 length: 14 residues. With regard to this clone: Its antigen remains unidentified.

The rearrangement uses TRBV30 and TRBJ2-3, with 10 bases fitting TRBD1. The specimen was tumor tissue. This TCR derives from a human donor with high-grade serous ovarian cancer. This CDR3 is CAWQFRQGADTQYF. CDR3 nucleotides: TGTGCCTGGCAATTTCGACAGGGGGCGGATACGCAGTATTTT.